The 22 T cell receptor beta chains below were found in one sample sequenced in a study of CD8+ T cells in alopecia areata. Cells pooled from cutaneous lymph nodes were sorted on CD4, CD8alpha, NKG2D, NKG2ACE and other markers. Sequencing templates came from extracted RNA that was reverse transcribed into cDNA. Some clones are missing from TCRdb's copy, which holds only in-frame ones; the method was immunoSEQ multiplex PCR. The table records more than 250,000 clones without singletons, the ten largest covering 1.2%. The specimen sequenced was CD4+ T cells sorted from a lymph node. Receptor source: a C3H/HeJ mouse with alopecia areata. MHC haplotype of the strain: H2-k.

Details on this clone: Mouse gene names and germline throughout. Incomplete CDR3 DNA: TGTGCCAGCAGTGCCCCGCGGGGGGGCGGTGCAGAA. This codes for CASSAPRGGGAE. The whole CDR3 region reads CASSAPRGGGAETLYF. This chain uses TRBV13-3 with TRBJ2-3, with 8 bases that match TRBD2. The read is 4 residues too short to cover the CDR3 end, so that end is filled in from the germline J gene. The CDR3 extends over 16 amino acids. V was pared by 3 bases and J by 1 base, with 7 bases of the junction left unmatched. Germline CDR1 NNHDY, CDR2 SYVADS.

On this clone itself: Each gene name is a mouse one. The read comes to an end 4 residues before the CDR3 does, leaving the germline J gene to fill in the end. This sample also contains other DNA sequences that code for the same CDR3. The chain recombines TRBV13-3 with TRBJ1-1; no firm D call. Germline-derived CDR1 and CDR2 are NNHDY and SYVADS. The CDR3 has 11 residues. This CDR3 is CASSDSTEVFF. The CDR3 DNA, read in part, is TGTGCCAGCAGTGATTCAACA.

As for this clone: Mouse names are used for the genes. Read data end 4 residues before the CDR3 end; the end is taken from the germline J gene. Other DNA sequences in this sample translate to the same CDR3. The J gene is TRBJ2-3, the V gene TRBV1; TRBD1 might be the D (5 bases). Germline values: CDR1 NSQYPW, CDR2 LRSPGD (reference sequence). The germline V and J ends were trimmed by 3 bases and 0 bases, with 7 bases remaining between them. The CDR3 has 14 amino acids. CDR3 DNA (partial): TGCACCTGCAGTGCCACAGGTAGTGCAGAA. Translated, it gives CTCSATGSAE. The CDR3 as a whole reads CTCSATGSAETLYF.

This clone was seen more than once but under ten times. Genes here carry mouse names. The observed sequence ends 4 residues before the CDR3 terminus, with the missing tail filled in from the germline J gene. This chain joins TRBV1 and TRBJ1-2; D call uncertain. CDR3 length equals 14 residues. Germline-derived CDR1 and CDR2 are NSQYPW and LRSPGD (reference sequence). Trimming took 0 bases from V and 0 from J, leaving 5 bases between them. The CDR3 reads CTCSADGSNSDYTF. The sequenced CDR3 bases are TGCACCTGCAGTGCAGATGGGTCAAACTCC.

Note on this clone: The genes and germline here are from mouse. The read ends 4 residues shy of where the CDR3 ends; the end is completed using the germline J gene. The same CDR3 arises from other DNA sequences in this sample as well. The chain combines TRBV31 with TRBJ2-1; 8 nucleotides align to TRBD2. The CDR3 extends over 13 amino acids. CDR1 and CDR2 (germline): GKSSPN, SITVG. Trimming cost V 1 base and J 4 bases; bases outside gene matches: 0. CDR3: CAWSPGGYAEQFF. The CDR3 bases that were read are TGTGCCTGGAGTCCTGGGGGGTATGCT. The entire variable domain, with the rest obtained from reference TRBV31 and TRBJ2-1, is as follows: AQTIHQWPVAEIKAVGSPLSLGCTIKGKSSPNLYWYWQATGGTLQQLFYSITVGQVESVVQLNLSASRPKDDQFILSTEKLLLSHSGFYLCAWSPGGYAEQFFGPGTRLTVL.

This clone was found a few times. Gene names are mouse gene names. The CDR3 protein is CASSQTGGYEQYF. CDR3 DNA, as far as it was read: TGTGCCAGCAGCCAGACTGGGGGGTAT. The rearrangement links TRBV4 to TRBJ2-7; 10 bases map to TRBD2. The read finishes 4 residues shy of the CDR3 end, and the germline J gene is used to complete it. The CDR3 length is 13 residues. Germline loops: CDR1 LGHDT, CDR2 YNNKQL (reference sequence).

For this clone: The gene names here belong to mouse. The sequenced part of the CDR3 DNA is TGTGCCAGCAGCCAAGAGCCGGGACAACTCTATGCT. It yields the protein CASSQEPGQLYA. The whole CDR3 is CASSQEPGQLYAEQFF. The chain has TRBV5 and TRBJ2-1, with TRBD1 as a possible D gene (6 bases). Read coverage stops 4 residues before the CDR3 terminus; the germline J gene supplies the remainder. V was cut by 0 bases and J by 3 bases, with 12 bases left in between. This CDR3 has 16 amino acids. CDR1 is LGHNA, CDR2 YNLKQL, per germline (reference sequence).

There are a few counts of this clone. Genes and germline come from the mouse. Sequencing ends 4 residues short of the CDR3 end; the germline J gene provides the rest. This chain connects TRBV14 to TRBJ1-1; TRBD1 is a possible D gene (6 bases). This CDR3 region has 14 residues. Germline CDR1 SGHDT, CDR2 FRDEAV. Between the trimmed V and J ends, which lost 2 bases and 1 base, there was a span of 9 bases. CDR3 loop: CASSFSTGNTEVFF. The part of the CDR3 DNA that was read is TGTGCCAGCAGTTTTTCGACAGGGAACACA. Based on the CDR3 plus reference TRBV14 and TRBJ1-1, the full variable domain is EAGVTQSPRYAVLQEGQAVSFWCDPISGHDTLYWYQQPRDQGPQLLVYFRDEAVIDNSQLPSDRFSAVRPKGTNSTLKIQSAKQGDTATYLCASSFSTGNTEVFFGKGTRLTVV.

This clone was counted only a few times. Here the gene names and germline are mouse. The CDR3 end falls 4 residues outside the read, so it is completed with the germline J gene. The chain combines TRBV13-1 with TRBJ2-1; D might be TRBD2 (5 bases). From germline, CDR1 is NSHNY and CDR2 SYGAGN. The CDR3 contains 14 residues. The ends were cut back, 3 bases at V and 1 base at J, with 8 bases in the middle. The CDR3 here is CASSVGENYAEQFF. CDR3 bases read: TGTGCCAGCAGTGTTGGGGAAAACTATGCT.

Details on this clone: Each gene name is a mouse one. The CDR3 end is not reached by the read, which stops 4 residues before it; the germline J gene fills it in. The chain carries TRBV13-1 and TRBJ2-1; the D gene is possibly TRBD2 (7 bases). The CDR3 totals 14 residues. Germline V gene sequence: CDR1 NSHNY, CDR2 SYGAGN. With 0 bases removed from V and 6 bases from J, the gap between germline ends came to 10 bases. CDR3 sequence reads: CASSDDGGPAEQFF. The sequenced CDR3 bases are TGTGCCAGCAGTGATGATGGGGGGCCTGCT.

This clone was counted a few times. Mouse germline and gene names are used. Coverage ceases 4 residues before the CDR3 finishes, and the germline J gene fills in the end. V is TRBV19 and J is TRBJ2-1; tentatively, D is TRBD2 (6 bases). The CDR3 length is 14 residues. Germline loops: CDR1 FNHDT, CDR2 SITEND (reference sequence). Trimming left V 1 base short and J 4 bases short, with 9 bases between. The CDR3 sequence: CASSIWLGYAEQFF. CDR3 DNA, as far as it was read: TGTGCCAGCAGTATATGGCTGGGGTATGCT.

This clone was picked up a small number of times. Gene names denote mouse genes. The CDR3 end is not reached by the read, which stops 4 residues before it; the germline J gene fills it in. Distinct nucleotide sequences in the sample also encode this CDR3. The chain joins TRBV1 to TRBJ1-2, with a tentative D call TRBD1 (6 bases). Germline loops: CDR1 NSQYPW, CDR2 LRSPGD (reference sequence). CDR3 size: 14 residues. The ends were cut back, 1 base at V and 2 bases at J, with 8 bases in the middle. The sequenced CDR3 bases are TGCACCTGCAGTGCAGCCGGACAGAACTCC. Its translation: CTCSAAGQNS. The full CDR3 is CTCSAAGQNSDYTF.

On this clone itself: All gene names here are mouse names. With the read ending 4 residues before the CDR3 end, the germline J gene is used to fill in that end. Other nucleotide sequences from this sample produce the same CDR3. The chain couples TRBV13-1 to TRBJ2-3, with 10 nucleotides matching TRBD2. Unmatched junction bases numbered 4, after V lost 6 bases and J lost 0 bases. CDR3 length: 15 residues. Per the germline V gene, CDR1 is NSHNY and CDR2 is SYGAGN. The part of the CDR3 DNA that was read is TGTGCCAGCACAAGGACTGGGGGTAGTGCAGAA. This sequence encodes CASTRTGGSAE. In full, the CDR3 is CASTRTGGSAETLYF.

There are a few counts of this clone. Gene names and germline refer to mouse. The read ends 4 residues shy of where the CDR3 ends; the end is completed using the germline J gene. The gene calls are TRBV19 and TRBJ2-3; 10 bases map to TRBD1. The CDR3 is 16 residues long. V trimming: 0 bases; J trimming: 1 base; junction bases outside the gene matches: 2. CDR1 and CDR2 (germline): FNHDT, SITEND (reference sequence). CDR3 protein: CASSIAGTGGAETLYF. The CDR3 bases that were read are TGTGCCAGCAGTATAGCCGGGACAGGGGGTGCAGAA.

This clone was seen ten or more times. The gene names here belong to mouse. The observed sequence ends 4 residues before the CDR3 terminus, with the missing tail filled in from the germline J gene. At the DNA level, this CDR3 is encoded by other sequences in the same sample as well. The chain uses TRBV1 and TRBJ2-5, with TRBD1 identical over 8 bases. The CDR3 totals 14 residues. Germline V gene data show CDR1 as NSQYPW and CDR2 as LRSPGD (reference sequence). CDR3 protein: CTCSPGQGRDTQYF. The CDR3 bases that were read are TGCACCTGCAGTCCCGGACAGGGAAGAGAC.

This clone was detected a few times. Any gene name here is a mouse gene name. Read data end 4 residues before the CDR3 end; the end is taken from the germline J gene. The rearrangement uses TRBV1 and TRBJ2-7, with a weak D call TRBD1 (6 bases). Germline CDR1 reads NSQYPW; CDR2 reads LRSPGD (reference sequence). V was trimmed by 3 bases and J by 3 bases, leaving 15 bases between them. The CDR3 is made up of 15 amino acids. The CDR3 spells CTCSAAPGQIYEQYF. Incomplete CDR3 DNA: TGCACCTGCAGTGCCGCTCCGGGACAAATCTAT.

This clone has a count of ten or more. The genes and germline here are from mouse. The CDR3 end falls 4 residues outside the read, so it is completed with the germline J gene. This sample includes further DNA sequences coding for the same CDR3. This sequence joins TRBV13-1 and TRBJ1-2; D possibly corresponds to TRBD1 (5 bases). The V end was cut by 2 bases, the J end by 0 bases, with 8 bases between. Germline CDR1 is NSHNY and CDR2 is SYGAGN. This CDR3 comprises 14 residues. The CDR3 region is CASSDGRANSDYTF. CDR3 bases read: TGTGCCAGCAGTGACGGCAGGGCAAACTCC.

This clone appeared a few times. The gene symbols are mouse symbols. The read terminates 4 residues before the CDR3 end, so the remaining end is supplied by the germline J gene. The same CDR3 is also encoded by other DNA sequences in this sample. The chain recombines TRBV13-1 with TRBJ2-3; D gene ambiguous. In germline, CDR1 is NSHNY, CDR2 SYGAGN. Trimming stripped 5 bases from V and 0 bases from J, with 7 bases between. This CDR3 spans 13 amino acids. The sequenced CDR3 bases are TGTGCCAGCAGAACGACTAGTGCAGAA. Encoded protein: CASRTTSAE. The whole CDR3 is CASRTTSAETLYF.

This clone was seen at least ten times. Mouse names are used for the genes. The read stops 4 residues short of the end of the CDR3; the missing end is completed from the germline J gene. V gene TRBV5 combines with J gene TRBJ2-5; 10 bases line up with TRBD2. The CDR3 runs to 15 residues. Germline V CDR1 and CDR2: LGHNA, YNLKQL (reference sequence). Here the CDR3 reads CASSQEDWGEDTQYF. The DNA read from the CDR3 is TGTGCCAGCAGCCAAGAAGACTGGGGGGAAGAC.

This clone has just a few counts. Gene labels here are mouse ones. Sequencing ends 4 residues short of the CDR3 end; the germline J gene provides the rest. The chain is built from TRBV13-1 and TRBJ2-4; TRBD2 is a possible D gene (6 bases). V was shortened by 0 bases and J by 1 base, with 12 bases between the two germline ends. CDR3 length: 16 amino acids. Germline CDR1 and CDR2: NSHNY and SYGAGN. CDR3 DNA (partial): TGTGCCAGCAGTGATGCCGGGGGGTTAGGTCAAAAC. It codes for CASSDAGGLGQN. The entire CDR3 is CASSDAGGLGQNTLYF.

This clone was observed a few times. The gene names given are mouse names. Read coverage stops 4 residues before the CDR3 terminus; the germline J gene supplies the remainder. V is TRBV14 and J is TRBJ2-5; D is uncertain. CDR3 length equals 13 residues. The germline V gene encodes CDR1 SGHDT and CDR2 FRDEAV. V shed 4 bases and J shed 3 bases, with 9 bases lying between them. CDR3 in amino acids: CASSRQTQDTQYF. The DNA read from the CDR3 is TGTGCCAGCAGTCGACAAACACAAGAC. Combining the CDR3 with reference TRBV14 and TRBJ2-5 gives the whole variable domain EAGVTQSPRYAVLQEGQAVSFWCDPISGHDTLYWYQQPRDQGPQLLVYFRDEAVIDNSQLPSDRFSAVRPKGTNSTLKIQSAKQGDTATYLCASSRQTQDTQYFGPGTRLLVL.

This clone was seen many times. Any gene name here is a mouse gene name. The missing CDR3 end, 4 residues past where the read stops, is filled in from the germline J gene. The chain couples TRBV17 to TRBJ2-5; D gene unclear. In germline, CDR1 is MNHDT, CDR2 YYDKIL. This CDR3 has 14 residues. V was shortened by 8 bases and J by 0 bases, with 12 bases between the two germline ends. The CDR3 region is CASSHNINQDTQYF. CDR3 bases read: TGTGCTAGCTCCCACAACATTAACCAAGAC.